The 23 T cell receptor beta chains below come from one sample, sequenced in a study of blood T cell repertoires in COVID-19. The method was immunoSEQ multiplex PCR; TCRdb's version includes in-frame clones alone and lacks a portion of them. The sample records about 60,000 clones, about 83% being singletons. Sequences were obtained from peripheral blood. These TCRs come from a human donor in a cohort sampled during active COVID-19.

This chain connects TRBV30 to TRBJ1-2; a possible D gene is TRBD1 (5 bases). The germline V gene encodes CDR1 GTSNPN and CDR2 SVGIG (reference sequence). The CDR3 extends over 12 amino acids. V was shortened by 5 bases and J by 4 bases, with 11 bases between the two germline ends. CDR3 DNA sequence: TGTGCCTGGGGCGGGGGACCCTATGGCTACACCTTC. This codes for CAWGGGPYGYTF.

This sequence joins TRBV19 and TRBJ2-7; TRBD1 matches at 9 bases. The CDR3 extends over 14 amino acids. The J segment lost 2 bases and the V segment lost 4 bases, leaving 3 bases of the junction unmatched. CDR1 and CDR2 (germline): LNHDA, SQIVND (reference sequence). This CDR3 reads CASSRTGGTYEQYF. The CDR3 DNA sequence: TGTGCCAGTAGTAGAACAGGGGGCACCTACGAGCAGTACTTC.

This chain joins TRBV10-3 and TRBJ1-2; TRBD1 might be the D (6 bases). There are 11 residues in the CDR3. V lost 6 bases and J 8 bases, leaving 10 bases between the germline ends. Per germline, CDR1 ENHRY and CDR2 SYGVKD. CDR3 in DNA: TGTGCCATCAGGGCAGGGGTGGGCTACACCTTC. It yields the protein CAIRAGVGYTF.

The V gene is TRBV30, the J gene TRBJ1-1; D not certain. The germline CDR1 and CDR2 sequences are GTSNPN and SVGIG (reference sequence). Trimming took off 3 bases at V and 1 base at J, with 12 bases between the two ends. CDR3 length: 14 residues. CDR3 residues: CAWRRRTQNTEAFF. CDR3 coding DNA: TGTGCCTGGAGAAGGAGGACGCAGAACACTGAAGCTTTCTTT.

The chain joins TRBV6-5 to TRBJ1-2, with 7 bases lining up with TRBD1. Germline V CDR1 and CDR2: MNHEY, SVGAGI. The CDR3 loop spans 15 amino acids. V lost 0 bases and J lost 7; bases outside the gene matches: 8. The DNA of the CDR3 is TGTGCCAGCAGTTACTCGAGGACAGGTCCTAGTGGCTACACCTTC. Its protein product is CASSYSRTGPSGYTF.

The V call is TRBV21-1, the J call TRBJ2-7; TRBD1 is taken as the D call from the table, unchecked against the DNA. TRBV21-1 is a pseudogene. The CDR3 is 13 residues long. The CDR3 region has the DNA TGTGCCAGCAGCACGACAGGAACCTACGAGCAGTACTTC. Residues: CASSTTGTYEQYF.

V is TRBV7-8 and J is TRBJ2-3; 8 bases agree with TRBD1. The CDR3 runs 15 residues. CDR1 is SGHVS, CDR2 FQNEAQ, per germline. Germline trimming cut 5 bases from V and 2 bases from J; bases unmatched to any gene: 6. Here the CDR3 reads CASSASGGHTDTQYF. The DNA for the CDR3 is TGTGCCAGCAGCGCCTCAGGGGGCCACACAGATACGCAGTATTTT. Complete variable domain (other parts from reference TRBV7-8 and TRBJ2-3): GAGVSQSPRYKVAKRGQDVALRCDPISGHVSLFWYQQALGQGPEFLTYFQNEAQLDKSGLPSDRFFAERPEGSVSTLKIQRTQQEDSAVYLCASSASGGHTDTQYFGPGTRLTVL.

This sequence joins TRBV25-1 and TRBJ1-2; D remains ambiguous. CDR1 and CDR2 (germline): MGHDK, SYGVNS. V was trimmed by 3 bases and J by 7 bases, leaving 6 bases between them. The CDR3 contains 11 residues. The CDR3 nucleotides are TGTGCCAGCAGTGAGTCGTTTGGCTACACCTTC. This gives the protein CASSESFGYTF.

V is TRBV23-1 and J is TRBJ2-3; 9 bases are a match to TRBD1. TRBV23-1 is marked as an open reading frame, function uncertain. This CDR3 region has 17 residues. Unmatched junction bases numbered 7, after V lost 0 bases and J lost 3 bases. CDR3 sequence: CASSQSSKDRGTDTQYF. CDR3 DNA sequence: TGCGCCAGCAGTCAATCCTCCAAGGACAGGGGAACAGATACGCAGTATTTT.

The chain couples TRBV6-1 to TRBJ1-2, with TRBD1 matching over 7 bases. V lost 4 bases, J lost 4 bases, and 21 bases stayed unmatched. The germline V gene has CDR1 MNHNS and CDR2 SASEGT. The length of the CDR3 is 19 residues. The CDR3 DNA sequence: TGTGCCAGCAGTGGGCCCCGGGACAGTGATAAGGGGGGTTTCTATGGCTACACCTTC. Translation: CASSGPRDSDKGGFYGYTF.

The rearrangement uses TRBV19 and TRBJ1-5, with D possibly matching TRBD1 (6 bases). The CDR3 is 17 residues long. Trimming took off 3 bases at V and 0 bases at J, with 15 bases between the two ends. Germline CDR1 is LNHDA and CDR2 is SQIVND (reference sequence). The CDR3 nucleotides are TGTGCCAGTAGTATGGGGGGGCAGGGTGGTAGCAATCAGCCCCAGCATTTT. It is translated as CASSMGGQGGSNQPQHF.

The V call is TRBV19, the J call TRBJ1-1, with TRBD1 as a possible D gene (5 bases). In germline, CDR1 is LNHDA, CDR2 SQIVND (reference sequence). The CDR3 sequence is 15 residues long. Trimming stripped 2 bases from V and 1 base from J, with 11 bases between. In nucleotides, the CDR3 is TGTGCCAGTAGTATACGTGGACACTCGAACACTGAAGCTTTCTTT. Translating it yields CASSIRGHSNTEAFF.

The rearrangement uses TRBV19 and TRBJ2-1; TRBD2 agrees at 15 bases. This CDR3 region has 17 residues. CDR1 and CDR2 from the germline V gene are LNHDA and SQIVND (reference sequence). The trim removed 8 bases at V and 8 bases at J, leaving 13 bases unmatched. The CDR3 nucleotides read TGTGCCAGTCGGGACAAACGGACTAGCGGGAGGGCCGATGAGCAGTTCTTC. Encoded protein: CASRDKRTSGRADEQFF.

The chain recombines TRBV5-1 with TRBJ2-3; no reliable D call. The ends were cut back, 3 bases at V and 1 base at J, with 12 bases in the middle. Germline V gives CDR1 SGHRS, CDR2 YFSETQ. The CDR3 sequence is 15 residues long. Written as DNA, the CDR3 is TGCGCCAGCAGCTACGAGGAGTTACGCACAGATACGCAGTATTTT. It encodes CASSYEELRTDTQYF.

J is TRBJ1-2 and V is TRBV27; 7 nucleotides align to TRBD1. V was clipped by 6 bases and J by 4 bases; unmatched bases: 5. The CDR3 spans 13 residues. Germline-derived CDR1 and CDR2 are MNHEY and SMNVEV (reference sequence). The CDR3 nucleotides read TGTGCCAGCAGCCTGACAGGGATCTATGGCTACACCTTC. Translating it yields CASSLTGIYGYTF.

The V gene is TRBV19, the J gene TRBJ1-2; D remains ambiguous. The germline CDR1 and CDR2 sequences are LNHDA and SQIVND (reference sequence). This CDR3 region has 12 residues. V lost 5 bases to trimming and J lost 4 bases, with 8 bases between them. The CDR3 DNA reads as TGTGCCAGTAGTGGGCCGACCTATGGCTACACCTTC. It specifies CASSGPTYGYTF.

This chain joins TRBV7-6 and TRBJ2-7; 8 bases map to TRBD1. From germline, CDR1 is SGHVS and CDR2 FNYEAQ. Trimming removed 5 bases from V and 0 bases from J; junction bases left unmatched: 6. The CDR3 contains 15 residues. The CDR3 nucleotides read TGTGCCAGCAGCAGAGACAGGGGCCTCTCCTACGAGCAGTACTTC. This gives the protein CASSRDRGLSYEQYF. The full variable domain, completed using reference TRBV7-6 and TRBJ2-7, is GAGVSQSPRYKVTKRGQDVALRCDPISGHVSLYWYRQALGQGPEFLTYFNYEAQQDKSGLPNDRFSAERPEGSISTLTIQRTEQRDSAMYRCASSRDRGLSYEQYFGPGTRLTVT.

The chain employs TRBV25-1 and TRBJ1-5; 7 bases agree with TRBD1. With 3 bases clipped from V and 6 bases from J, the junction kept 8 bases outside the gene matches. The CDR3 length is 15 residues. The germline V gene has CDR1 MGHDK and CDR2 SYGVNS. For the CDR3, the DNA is TGTGCCAGCAGTGACGGACAGGCCGTTAGTCAGCCCCAGCATTTT. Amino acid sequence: CASSDGQAVSQPQHF.

The CDR3 is CASSSWAGGPREQFF. CDR3 in DNA: TGTGCCAGCAGCTCGTGGGCGGGGGGGCCGAGGGAGCAGTTCTTC. The rearrangement uses TRBV5-4 and TRBJ2-1; 9 positions agree with TRBD2. J gave up 10 bases and V 3 bases, and 11 bases lay outside the gene matches. The CDR3 is 15 amino acids. Germline loops: CDR1 SGHNT, CDR2 YYREEE (reference sequence).

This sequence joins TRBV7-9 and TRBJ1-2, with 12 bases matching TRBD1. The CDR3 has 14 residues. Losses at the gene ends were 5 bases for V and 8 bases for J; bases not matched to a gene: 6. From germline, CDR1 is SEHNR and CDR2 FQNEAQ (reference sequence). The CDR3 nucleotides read TGTGCCAGCAGCGCCGGGACAGGGGGCAAGGGCTACACCTTC. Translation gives CASSAGTGGKGYTF.

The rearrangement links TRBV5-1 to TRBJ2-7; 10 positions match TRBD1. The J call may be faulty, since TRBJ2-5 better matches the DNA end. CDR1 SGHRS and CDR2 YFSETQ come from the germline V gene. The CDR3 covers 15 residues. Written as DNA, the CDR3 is TGCGCCAGCAGCTTGGGGGGGACAGGGGAAGAGACCCAGTACTTC. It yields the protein CASSLGGTGEETQYF.

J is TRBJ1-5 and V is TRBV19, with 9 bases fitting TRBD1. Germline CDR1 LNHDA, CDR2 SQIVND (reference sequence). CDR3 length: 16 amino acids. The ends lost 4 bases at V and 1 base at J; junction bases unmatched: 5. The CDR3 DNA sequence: TGTGCCAGTAGTACTCTCGACAGGGGGAGCAATCAGCCCCAGCATTTT. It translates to CASSTLDRGSNQPQHF.

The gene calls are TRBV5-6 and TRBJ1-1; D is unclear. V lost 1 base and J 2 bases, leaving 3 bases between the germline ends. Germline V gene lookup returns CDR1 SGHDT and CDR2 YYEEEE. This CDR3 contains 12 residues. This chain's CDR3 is CASSLSNTEAFF. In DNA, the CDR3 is TGTGCCAGCAGCTTGTCTAACACTGAAGCTTTCTTT.